Listed below are T cell receptor beta chains from one sample, sequenced in a study of blood T cell repertoires in COVID-19. Assay used: immunoSEQ multiplex PCR; TCRdb lists only in-frame clones, some missing. This sample yields 350,000 or so clones, of which about 90% are seen a single time; approximately 1% belongs to the top ten. Sequenced sample: PBMCs or T cells enriched from blood (not recorded which). The receptors derive from a woman between 25 and 40 years old who had been exposed to COVID-19. Each CDR3 is given with its conserved first and last residue. A D gene is named only where the DNA matches it firmly. Clone size is given for some rows only: seen once, a few or many times, or a class if the clone is expanded.

>-|TRBD1|16|TRBV11-3|TRBJ1-2
CASSLDWAQGQNGYTF
TGTGCCAGCAGCTTAGATTGGGCACAGGGGCAAAATGGCTACACCTTC
>-|-|14|TRBV29-1|TRBJ2-3
CSVPGQLLTDTQYF
TGCAGCGTCCCCGGACAGCTCCTCACAGATACGCAGTATTTT
>-|-|13|TRBV28|TRBJ1-2
CASRPTVNYGYTF
TGTGCCAGCAGACCTACAGTTAACTATGGCTACACCTTC
>-|TRBD1|14|TRBV7-9|TRBJ1-6
CASSSGGLNSPLHF
TGTGCCAGCAGCTCAGGGGGCCTGAATTCACCCCTCCACTTT
>-|TRBD1|16|TRBV15|TRBJ1-5
CATSRDPIGQGAPQHF
TGTGCCACCAGCAGAGATCCTATCGGACAGGGCGCGCCCCAGCATTTT
>once|TRBD2|21|TRBV10-1|TRBJ2-3
CASIPPWRLAGGPCSTDTQYF
TGCGCCAGCATTCCTCCCTGGCGGCTAGCGGGAGGGCCGTGTAGCACAGATACGCAGTATTTT
>-|-|16|TRBV9|TRBJ2-7
CASSVLCGLTFYEQYF
TGTGCCAGCAGCGTCCTTTGTGGACTAACCTTCTACGAGCAGTACTTC
>-|-|15|TRBV18|TRBJ1-4
CASSPAGQGNEKLFF
TGTGCCAGCTCACCCGCGGGGCAGGGAAATGAAAAACTGTTTTTT
>few|-|15|TRBV14|TRBJ2-3
CASSHRGTYTDTQYF
TGTGCCAGCAGCCATCGTGGGACTTACACAGATACGCAGTATTTT
>-|-|15|TRBV5-4|TRBJ2-2
CASSLGRDMTGELFF
TGTGCCAGCAGCTTGGGGAGGGATATGACCGGGGAGCTGTTTTTT
>-|TRBD1|16|TRBV18|TRBJ1-4
CASSPWTGTTNEKLFF
TGTGCCAGCTCTCCTTGGACAGGGACAACTAATGAAAAACTGTTTTTT
>-|-|13|TRBV29-1|TRBJ2-4
CSVEARPKNIQYF
TGCAGCGTTGAGGCTAGACCCAAAAACATTCAGTACTTC
>-|TRBD2|20|TRBV27|TRBJ2-7
CASSFRRLAGGPSSSYEQYF
TGTGCCAGCAGTTTTCGAAGACTAGCGGGAGGGCCAAGCTCCTCCTACGAGCAGTACTTC
>-|-|17|TRBV29-1|TRBJ2-3
CSVGGLPSHPSTDTQYF
TGCAGCGTTGGGGGCTTACCAAGCCACCCTAGCACAGATACGCAGTATTTT
>-|TRBD1|16|TRBV30|TRBJ2-7
CAWSVRQGVVHHEQYF
TGTGCCTGGAGTGTACGACAGGGGGTGGTTCACCACGAGCAGTACTTC
>-|TRBD2|13|TRBV10-3|TRBJ2-5
CAIRVAGEETQYF
TGTGCCATCAGGGTAGCGGGAGAAGAGACCCAGTACTTC
>-|-|21|TRBV21-1|TRBJ2-7
CASSKGPGGEVQEVTVYEQYF
TGTGCCAGCAGCAAAGGGCCCGGTGGGGAGGTACAGGAGGTAACGGTCTACGAGCAGTACTTC
>-|TRBD2|15|TRBV10-1|TRBJ2-3
CASSARLARTDTQYF
TGCGCCAGCAGTGCCCGACTAGCGCGCACAGATACGCAGTATTTT
>-|TRBD2|17|TRBV5-1|TRBJ2-1
CASSLQTSGSSYNEQFF
TGCGCCAGCAGCTTGCAGACTAGCGGGAGCTCCTACAATGAGCAGTTCTTC
>-|-|17|TRBV25-1|TRBJ2-3
CASSGSHRVGDTDTQYF
TGTGCCAGCAGTGGCTCGCACAGGGTAGGGGACACAGATACGCAGTATTTT
>-|TRBD1|14|TRBV27|TRBJ1-4
CASSFRDRVGKLFF
TGTGCCAGCAGTTTTAGGGACAGGGTGGGAAAACTGTTTTTT
>-|-|12|TRBV12-5|TRBJ1-1
CASGFDRVEAFF
TGTGCTAGTGGTTTCGACAGAGTTGAAGCTTTCTTT
>-|TRBD2|15|TRBV11-2|TRBJ2-1
CASSLMSGSAYEQFF
TGTGCCAGCAGCTTAATGAGCGGGAGTGCCTATGAGCAGTTCTTC
>-|TRBD2|15|TRBV11-3|TRBJ2-1
CASRQLAGGRNEQFF
TGTGCCAGCAGGCAACTAGCGGGAGGACGCAATGAGCAGTTCTTC
>-|-|15|TRBV28|TRBJ1-2
CASSSPQGHGYGYTF
TGTGCCAGCAGTTCCCCCCAGGGGCACGGCTATGGCTACACCTTC
>few|-|14|TRBV28|TRBJ1-3
CASSFGSSGNTIYF
TGTGCCAGCAGTTTTGGCAGCTCTGGAAACACCATATATTTT
>-|TRBD2|15|TRBV28|TRBJ2-1
CASSFGREGYNEQFF
TGTGCCAGCAGTTTCGGGCGGGAGGGCTACAATGAGCAGTTCTTC
>-|-|13|TRBV12-3/TRBV12-4|TRBJ2-1
CASSGGLGNEQFF
TGTGCCAGCAGTGGGGGACTGGGCAATGAGCAGTTCTTC
>-|-|14|TRBV9|TRBJ1-5
CASSQGQFNQPQHF
TGTGCCAGCAGCCAGGGGCAGTTCAATCAGCCCCAGCATTTT